These 29 T cell receptor beta chains originate from one sample sequenced in a study of T cells in Graves' hyperthyroidism and ophthalmopathy. Researchers amplified the TCR beta CDR3 regions from RNA transcripts. Using the HTBI primer set, a first-round RT-PCR was run on the TCR CDR3. TCRdb ran MiXCR on the multiplex PCR reads and lists one entry per CDR3 protein. The sample holds approximately 600,000 distinct CDR3 sequences, approximately 15% seen once. What was sequenced was blood. The receptors were gathered from a woman between 25 and 40 years old with Graves' hyperthyroidism that later progressed to Graves' ophthalmopathy.

As for this clonotype: One end of the junction does not line up with germline, which may come from a read error. The J gene is TRBJ1-1, the V gene TRBV24-1, with a weak D call TRBD1 (5 bases). CDR1 is KGHDR, CDR2 SFDVKD, per germline. The length of the CDR3 is 13 residues. Here the CDR3 reads CATRDTGNTGAFF. CDR3 nucleotide sequence: TGTGCCACCAGGGACACTGGGAACACTGGAGCTTTCTTT.

The V and J genes are TRBV10-3 and TRBJ2-2; D is perhaps TRBD1 (6 bases). Germline V gene sequence: CDR1 ENHRY, CDR2 SYGVKD. The CDR3 extends over 14 amino acids. The V gene lost 7 bases and the J gene lost 7 bases, with 16 bases spanning the gap. DNA for the CDR3: TGTGCCATCACCCAACAGGGTGCGGGCGGGGAGCTGTTTTTT. It is translated as CAITQQGAGGELFF.

This clonotype was observed many times. The chain joins TRBV12-3 or TRBV12-4 to TRBJ2-5; possibly TRBD1 or TRBD2 for D (5 bases each). CDR3 length: 15 amino acids. Trimming stripped 5 bases from V and 2 bases from J, with 15 bases between. This chain's CDR3 is CASSEGTARQETQYF. Written as DNA, the CDR3 is TGTGCCAGCAGTGAGGGGACGGCACGTCAAGAGACCCAGTACTTC.

This chain links TRBV19 with TRBJ2-7, with TRBD2 identical over 8 bases. Germline V gene sequence: CDR1 LNHDA, CDR2 SQIVND (reference sequence). This CDR3 region has 15 residues. V trimming: 6 bases; J trimming: 3 bases; junction bases outside the gene matches: 10. CDR3 DNA: TGTGCCAGTAGCCCCGAGCGGGAGCTAGACTACGAGCAGTACTTC. Translated, it gives CASSPERELDYEQYF.

This clonotype was counted at least ten times. The chain employs TRBV11-2 and TRBJ2-7, with D possibly being TRBD2 (6 bases). The V gene lost 1 base and the J gene lost 2 bases, with 12 bases spanning the gap. Germline values: CDR1 SGHAT, CDR2 FQNNGV. There are 15 residues in the CDR3. CDR3 sequence reads: CASSLVRGGAYEQYF. CDR3 sequence (DNA): TGTGCCAGCAGCTTAGTGCGAGGAGGGGCCTACGAGCAGTACTTC.

V and J are TRBV19 and TRBJ1-1, with TRBD1 matching 8 bases. The CDR3 covers 14 residues. J gave up 4 bases and V 0 bases, and 1 base lay outside the gene matches. Per the germline V gene, CDR1 is LNHDA and CDR2 is SQIVND (reference sequence). The DNA for the CDR3 is TGTGCCAGTAGTATAGAACAGGGGGGCACTGAAGCTTTCTTT. Its translation is CASSIEQGGTEAFF. Complete variable domain (other parts from reference TRBV19 and TRBJ1-1): DGGITQSPKYLFRKEGQNVTLSCEQNLNHDAMYWYRQDPGQGLRLIYYSQIVNDFQKGDIAEGYSVSREKKESFPLTVTSAQKNPTAFYLCASSIEQGGTEAFFGQGTRLTVV.

This clonotype was detected only a few times. The chain employs TRBV6-6 and TRBJ2-7; D gene ambiguous. Trimming pared 2 bases from V and 6 bases from J, leaving 14 bases between. The V gene's germline CDR1 is MNHNY and CDR2 SVGAGI (reference sequence). This CDR3 is 14 amino acids long. DNA of the CDR3: TGTGCCAGCAGTTACCGTGGTTCTGGCACCGAGCAGTACTTC. Protein sequence: CASSYRGSGTEQYF.

This clonotype has at least ten counts. This chain connects TRBV12-3 or TRBV12-4 to TRBJ2-1; 10 bases line up with TRBD2. The CDR3 consists of 15 residues. The ends lost 5 bases at V and 7 bases at J; junction bases unmatched: 8. CDR3: CASSMLAGARNEQFF. Written as DNA, the CDR3 is TGTGCCAGCAGTATGCTAGCGGGAGCTAGGAATGAGCAGTTCTTC.

The chain couples TRBV9 to TRBJ1-2, with 9 bases identical to TRBD1. Looked up from germline, CDR1 is SGDLS and CDR2 is YYNGEE. J was trimmed by 1 base and V by 3 bases; bases with no gene match: 10. This CDR3 has 17 residues. This chain's CDR3 is CASSGPGQGSFNYGYTF. Written as DNA, the CDR3 is TGTGCCAGCAGCGGACCGGGACAGGGCTCCTTTAACTATGGCTACACCTTC. Full variable domain (missing parts from reference TRBV9 and TRBJ1-2): DSGVTQTPKHLITATGQRVTLRCSPRSGDLSVYWYQQSLDQGLQFLIQYYNGEERAKGNILERFSAQQFPDLHSELNLSSLELGDSALYFCASSGPGQGSFNYGYTFGSGTRLTVV.

Many counts were recorded for this clonotype. The chain uses TRBV28 and TRBJ1-5; the match to TRBD1 covers 7 bases. Germline V lookup: CDR1 MDHEN, CDR2 SYDVKM. V shed 6 bases, J shed 0 bases, and the junction held 2 bases outside the gene matches. The CDR3 is made up of 14 amino acids. CDR3 amino acids: CASRTGNSNQPQHF. The CDR3 coding sequence is TGTGCCAGCAGGACAGGGAATAGCAATCAGCCCCAGCATTTT.

Many counts were recorded for this clonotype. This chain uses TRBV11-3 with TRBJ2-3; D is unclear. The CDR3 runs to 14 residues. The germline V gene has CDR1 SGHNT and CDR2 YENEEA. Trimming removed 0 bases at V and 4 bases at J, with 8 bases between. The CDR3: CASSLEGSADTQYF. CDR3 bases: TGTGCCAGCAGCTTAGAGGGAAGCGCAGATACGCAGTATTTT.

This clonotype was seen at least ten times. The J gene is TRBJ1-1, the V gene TRBV7-3; no reliable D call. CDR3 size: 13 residues. Germline lookup yields CDR1 SGHTA and CDR2 FQGTGA. V shed 1 base and J shed 4 bases, with 7 bases lying between them. CDR3 nucleotide sequence: TGTGCCAGCAGCTTAATGGAGAGCACTGAAGCTTTCTTT. Encoded protein: CASSLMESTEAFF.

This clonotype occurred many times. CDR3 sequence reads: CASSSSNRAANYGYTF. The CDR3 DNA follows: TGTGCCAGCAGCTCCTCGAACAGGGCAGCTAACTATGGCTACACCTTC. The chain recombines TRBV7-6 with TRBJ1-2; D is possibly TRBD1 (6 bases). Trimming shortened V by 4 bases and J by 0 bases, and 15 bases separated the two germline ends. CDR1 is SGHVS, CDR2 FNYEAQ, per germline. The CDR3 totals 16 residues.

The rearrangement links TRBV20-1 to TRBJ1-4; D might be TRBD1 (6 bases). Germline V CDR1 and CDR2: DFQATT, SNEGSKA (reference sequence). The V end lost 0 bases, the J end lost 7 bases, and 15 bases lay between the germline ends. The CDR3 length is 15 residues. The CDR3 DNA reads TGCAGTGCTAGAGATTGGGGGCCCGGGGGTGAAAAACTGTTTTTT. Its protein is CSARDWGPGGEKLFF.

This clonotype appeared many times. The chain carries TRBV11-2 and TRBJ2-7, with unresolved D. CDR3 size: 13 residues. V was clipped by 2 bases and J by 5 bases, with 10 bases between them. In germline, CDR1 is SGHAT, CDR2 FQNNGV. The CDR3 DNA reads as TGTGCCAGCAGCTTACCAGCGTTCCACGAGCAGTACTTC. Translated, it gives CASSLPAFHEQYF.

This clonotype was recorded at least ten times. The chain couples TRBV6-2 or TRBV6-3 to TRBJ2-1; D might be TRBD1 (6 bases). The germline V and J ends were trimmed by 7 bases and 8 bases, with 15 bases remaining between them. The V gene's germline CDR1 is MNHEY and CDR2 SVGEGT. The CDR3 spans 13 residues. This chain's CDR3 is CASTKYEGDEQFF. In DNA, the CDR3 is TGTGCCAGCACCAAGTACGAGGGGGATGAGCAGTTCTTC.

The rearrangement joins TRBV5-5 to TRBJ1-1, with 7 bases that match TRBD1. The CDR3 covers 15 residues. Trimming removed 2 bases from V and 4 bases from J; junction bases left unmatched: 8. Germline V CDR1 and CDR2: SGHKS, YYEKEE (reference sequence). The CDR3 DNA reads TGTGCCAGCAGCTTATCCCAGGGGGTTGGCACTGAAGCTTTCTTT. It specifies CASSLSQGVGTEAFF.

This clonotype was seen repeatedly, ten times or more. The chain has TRBV29-1 and TRBJ1-2; D is uncertain. The CDR3 covers 9 residues. Trimming pared 5 bases from V and 8 bases from J, leaving 6 bases between. Germline values: CDR1 SQVTM, CDR2 ANQGSEA. CDR3 region: CSVLEGYTF. The CDR3, as DNA: TGCAGCGTTTTAGAAGGCTACACCTTC.

There are many counts of this clonotype. This chain connects TRBV18 to TRBJ2-7; TRBD1 might be the D (5 bases). The CDR3 spans 14 residues. Germline V gene sequence: CDR1 KGHSH, CDR2 LQKENI. Trimming removed 8 bases from V and 6 bases from J, with 20 bases in between. CDR3 bases: TGTGCCAGCGGGTCGACAGAAAGTTTTAGCGAGCAGTACTTC. Its translation: CASGSTESFSEQYF.

In this sample, this clonotype turned up a few times. The chain joins TRBV4-1 to TRBJ2-3; D is possibly TRBD2 (5 bases). The V end lost 8 bases, the J end lost 2 bases, and 11 bases lay between the germline ends. The CDR3 totals 13 residues. Germline lookup yields CDR1 MGHRA and CDR2 YSYEKL. CDR3 sequence: CASGAESTDTQYF. The CDR3 DNA is TGCGCCAGCGGAGCGGAGTCCACAGATACGCAGTATTTT.

This clonotype occurred many times. The chain combines TRBV5-1 with TRBJ1-4; TRBD1 agrees at 10 bases. The CDR3 spans 16 residues. The junction had 4 bases not matched to a gene; V was cut back by 5 bases and J by 0 bases. The V gene's germline CDR1 is SGHRS and CDR2 YFSETQ. CDR3 region: CASSSGQGSTNEKLFF. The CDR3 coding sequence is TGCGCCAGCAGTTCGGGACAGGGGTCAACTAATGAAAAACTGTTTTTT.

This clonotype was detected many times. The chain joins TRBV20-1 to TRBJ1-5; 7 bases match TRBD1. The CDR3 spans 14 residues. Germline assignment: CDR1 DFQATT and CDR2 SNEGSKA (reference sequence). The V segment lost 6 bases and the J segment 6 bases; nucleotides outside the gene matches: 11. In nucleotides, the CDR3 is TGCAGTGCCCTACCAACAGGGGATGGTCAGCCCCAGCATTTT. Protein sequence: CSALPTGDGQPQHF.

The rearrangement links TRBV15 to TRBJ2-7; 11 bases line up with TRBD2. The CDR3 runs to 15 residues. The trim removed 4 bases at V and 6 bases at J, leaving 8 bases unmatched. Germline V gene lookup returns CDR1 LNHNV and CDR2 YYDKDF (reference sequence). The CDR3 is CATSNIAGGPREQYF. The CDR3 bases are TGTGCCACCAGCAATATAGCGGGAGGGCCTCGCGAGCAGTACTTC.

This clonotype occurred a few times. The rearrangement joins TRBV28 to TRBJ1-1; no reliable D call. Germline V CDR1 and CDR2: MDHEN, SYDVKM. V gave up 3 bases and J gave up 7 bases, with 12 bases separating them. CDR3 length: 13 residues. The CDR3: CASSLRIGVEAFF. CDR3 nucleotide sequence: TGTGCCAGCAGTTTGAGGATCGGGGTTGAAGCTTTCTTT.

This clonotype came up many times. V is TRBV27 and J is TRBJ1-2, with 7 bases aligning to TRBD1. The CDR3 contains 15 residues. Germline V lookup: CDR1 MNHEY, CDR2 SMNVEV (reference sequence). Unmatched junction bases numbered 10, after V lost 5 bases and J lost 4 bases. CDR3 nucleotides: TGTGCCAGCAGTCCTACACAGGGGTTCTCCTATGGCTACACCTTC. Translating it yields CASSPTQGFSYGYTF.

This clonotype came up a few times. This chain joins TRBV7-6 and TRBJ2-1, with D maybe TRBD2 (6 bases). In germline, CDR1 is SGHVS, CDR2 FNYEAQ. This CDR3 has 16 amino acids. Deletions cut 4 bases from V and 4 bases from J, with 17 bases between. Here the CDR3 reads CASSSGRIGRYNEQFF. Here the CDR3 DNA reads TGTGCCAGCAGCTCGGGTCGGATAGGGAGGTACAATGAGCAGTTCTTC.

This clonotype has at least ten counts. This chain links TRBV6-1 with TRBJ1-1, with D hard to call. The CDR3 runs 14 residues. The V and J ends lost 6 bases and 1 base respectively, with 12 bases between them. Germline loops: CDR1 MNHNS, CDR2 SASEGT. CDR3 region: CASRLQRKNTEAFF. The CDR3 bases are TGTGCCAGCAGATTACAGAGAAAGAACACTGAAGCTTTCTTT.

This clonotype was seen a handful of times. This chain connects TRBV6-2 or TRBV6-3 to TRBJ2-7; D might be TRBD2 (5 bases). The germline V and J ends were trimmed by 4 bases and 0 bases, with 10 bases remaining between them. CDR1 is MNHEY, CDR2 SVGEGT, per germline. The CDR3 totals 14 residues. CDR3 amino acids: CASSFSGVSYEQYF. CDR3 bases: TGTGCCAGCAGTTTCTCCGGGGTCTCCTACGAGCAGTACTTC.

This clonotype has a count of ten or more. The J gene is TRBJ2-3, the V gene TRBV5-4, with 12 bases identical to TRBD2. V lost 3 bases, J lost 1 base, and 6 bases stayed unmatched. The CDR3 consists of 17 residues. Germline V gene sequence: CDR1 SGHNT, CDR2 YYREEE (reference sequence). Here the CDR3 DNA reads TGTGCCAGCAGCTCTCCTGGACTAGCGGGACGCACAGATACGCAGTATTTT. Translating it yields CASSSPGLAGRTDTQYF.